This record looks at one T cell receptor (beta chain) sequence and its context. This sample also contains other DNA sequences that code for the same CDR3. Data came from immunoSEQ multiplex PCR; TCRdb stores just in-frame clones and leaves some out. The data show 400,000 to 550,000 clones, about 85% seen once. The V gene lost 4 bases and the J gene lost 1 base, with 8 bases spanning the gap. The CDR3 sequence is 14 residues long. Per germline, CDR1 LGHDT and CDR2 YNNKEL (reference sequence). This sample stems from a study of blood T cell repertoires in COVID-19. The TCR sequence derives from a woman between 18 and 30 years old with acute COVID-19. What was sequenced was PBMCs or T cells enriched from blood (not recorded which). This chain joins TRBV3-1 (or the pseudogene TRBV3-2) and TRBJ1-5; D might be TRBD1 (6 bases). The CDR3 spells CASSPRGSNQPQHF. The CDR3 DNA reads as TGTGCCAGCAGCCCGAGGGGGAGCAATCAGCCCCAGCATTTT.